These 31 T cell receptor beta chains came from one sample sequenced in a study of T-cell reconstitution after alpha-beta-depleted transplantation in children. Using unique molecular identifiers, the investigators prepared the TCRbeta library. Each CDR3 protein gets one entry after TCRdb re-called the PCR reads with MiXCR. The table has hundreds of thousands of distinct CDR3 sequences, around 17% seen once; the top ten hold 0.85% to 1.3%. Sequenced material: PBMCs from the stem cell graft donor, taken from the stem cell graft. All receptors derive from a human donor who donated a stem cell graft to a child with acute myeloid leukemia.

This clonotype was seen ten or more times. The CDR3 is CSARYRAQETQYF. CDR3 bases: TGCAGTGCTAGATACAGGGCACAAGAGACCCAGTACTTC. The chain recombines TRBV20-1 with TRBJ2-5; D is possibly TRBD1 (6 bases). This CDR3 comprises 13 residues. The germline V and J ends were trimmed by 2 bases and 2 bases, with 9 bases remaining between them. Germline V lookup: CDR1 DFQATT, CDR2 SNEGSKA (reference sequence).

The V gene is TRBV6-5, the J gene TRBJ1-1; 7 nucleotides line up with TRBD1. V shed 7 bases, J shed 2 bases, and the junction held 7 bases outside the gene matches. CDR1 is MNHEY and CDR2 is SVGAGI in the germline V gene. There are 14 residues in the CDR3. The CDR3 nucleotides are TGTGCCAGCACCCTCCGACAGGGCAACACTGAAGCTTTCTTT. Residues: CASTLRQGNTEAFF.

The chain has TRBV10-1 and TRBJ2-1; unclear D gene. The CDR3 consists of 13 residues. In germline, CDR1 is WNHNN, CDR2 SYGVQD (reference sequence). Trimming stripped 7 bases from V and 3 bases from J, with 10 bases between. The CDR3 protein is CASTRRFYNEQFF. Here the CDR3 DNA reads TGCGCCAGCACCCGTCGATTCTACAATGAGCAGTTCTTC.

Ten or more counts support this clonotype. V gene TRBV2 combines with J gene TRBJ2-7; weak D call: TRBD2 (5 bases). Germline V CDR1 and CDR2: SNHLY, FYNNEI. This CDR3 contains 11 residues. Written as DNA, the CDR3 is TGCGCCAGCAGTGAGGGCTACGAGCAGTACGTC. Protein product: CASSEGYEQYV.

The J gene is TRBJ2-3, the V gene TRBV11-2, with 12 bases lining up with TRBD2. CDR3 length: 19 residues. V shed 5 bases and J 5 bases; nucleotides not matched to a gene: 17. Germline CDR1 reads SGHAT; CDR2 reads FQNNGV. The CDR3: CASSPLRNLLAGGGDTQYF. For the CDR3, the DNA is TGTGCCAGCAGCCCCCTAAGGAACCTACTAGCGGGGGGTGGAGATACGCAGTATTTT. Full variable domain (remainder filled in from reference TRBV11-2 and TRBJ2-3): EAGVAQSPRYKIIEKRQSVAFWCNPISGHATLYWYQQILGQGPKLLIQFQNNGVVDDSQLPKDRFSAERLKGVDSTLKIQPAKLEDSAVYLCASSPLRNLLAGGGDTQYFGPGTRLTVL.

In this sample, this clonotype turned up many times. This chain joins TRBV20-1 and TRBJ2-1, with 9 bases fitting TRBD2. The CDR3 is 11 amino acids. With V trimmed by 4 bases and J by 9 bases, 1 base remained unmatched. Germline V gene data show CDR1 as DFQATT and CDR2 as SNEGSKA (reference sequence). For the CDR3, the DNA is TGCAGTGCTACACTAGCGGGTGAGCAGTTCTTC. It yields the protein CSATLAGEQFF.

The chain links TRBV27 to TRBJ2-7; D remains ambiguous. Between the trimmed V and J ends, which lost 5 bases and 0 bases, there was a span of 14 bases. CDR3 length equals 15 residues. Per the germline V gene, CDR1 is MNHEY and CDR2 is SMNVEV (reference sequence). CDR3 DNA sequence: TGTGCCAGCAGTCCCCGTTACTGGAGCTCCTACGAGCAGTACTTC. Encoded protein: CASSPRYWSSYEQYF.

This clonotype showed up just a few times. The V gene is TRBV10-3, the J gene TRBJ2-3; 7 bases are shared with TRBD1. CDR1 is ENHRY and CDR2 is SYGVKD in the germline V gene. This CDR3 contains 14 residues. V lost 10 bases, J lost 2 bases, and 9 bases stayed unmatched. CDR3 in amino acids: CATRDSRSTDTQYF. The CDR3 bases are TGTGCCACCCGGGACAGCAGGTCCACAGATACGCAGTATTTT.

The gene calls are TRBV7-6 and TRBJ2-1, with 11 bases that match TRBD2. Per the germline V gene, CDR1 is SGHVS and CDR2 is FNYEAQ. The CDR3 is 16 amino acids. V lost 3 bases, J lost 7 bases, and 8 bases stayed unmatched. CDR3 in DNA: TGTGCCAGCAGCTTCTTTAGCGGGGGGGCGAATAATGAGCAGTTCTTC. Protein: CASSFFSGGANNEQFF.

This chain joins TRBV13 and TRBJ2-1, with 16 bases lining up with TRBD2. The CDR3 extends over 19 amino acids. The trim removed 4 bases at V and 0 bases at J, leaving 6 bases unmatched. Germline V gene lookup returns CDR1 PRHDT and CDR2 FYEKMQ (reference sequence). CDR3 amino acids: CASSSRGLAGGSSYNEQFF. DNA for the CDR3: TGTGCCAGCAGCTCCCGGGGACTAGCGGGGGGGAGCTCCTACAATGAGCAGTTCTTC.

This clonotype came up many times. The chain is built from TRBV20-1 and TRBJ1-6; perhaps TRBD1 as D (5 bases). V lost 2 bases, J lost 7 bases, and 15 bases lay in between. CDR1 and CDR2 (germline): DFQATT, SNEGSKA (reference sequence). CDR3 length equals 15 residues. CDR3 in amino acids: CSARSLPGPNSPLHF. The CDR3 nucleotides are TGCAGTGCTAGAAGCCTCCCAGGGCCCAATTCACCCCTCCACTTT.

Many counts were recorded for this clonotype. This chain connects TRBV29-1 to TRBJ2-5; TRBD1 aligns across 9 bases. This CDR3 contains 13 residues. The V gene's germline CDR1 is SQVTM and CDR2 ANQGSEA. With 1 base clipped from V and 4 bases from J, the junction kept 1 base outside the gene matches. CDR3 coding DNA: TGCAGCGTTGAAGTACAGGGGGCAGAGACCCAGTACTTC. This encodes CSVEVQGAETQYF.

This clonotype was recorded a few times. The chain has TRBV12-3 or TRBV12-4 and TRBJ1-5; weak D call: TRBD1 (6 bases). The V gene lost 7 bases and the J gene lost 1 base, with 8 bases spanning the gap. The length of the CDR3 is 13 residues. CDR3 residues: CASNRESNQPQHF. CDR3 DNA: TGTGCCAGCAACAGGGAGAGCAATCAGCCCCAGCATTTT.

This clonotype was picked up many times. CDR3 region: CASSPRQNSPLHF. The CDR3 DNA reads as TGTGCCAGCAGCCCTCGCCAGAATTCACCCCTCCACTTT. The chain combines TRBV28 with TRBJ1-6, with no clear D. Looked up from germline, CDR1 is MDHEN and CDR2 is SYDVKM. V lost 6 bases, J lost 7 bases, and 10 bases lay in between. This CDR3 contains 13 residues.

Ten or more counts support this clonotype. This chain connects TRBV12-3 or TRBV12-4 to TRBJ2-5; D possibly corresponds to TRBD1 (6 bases). The CDR3 extends over 15 amino acids. V shed 6 bases and J shed 5 bases, with 19 bases lying between them. In nucleotides, the CDR3 is TGTGCCAGCAGATCTCAGGGGATGGACGGGGAGACCCAGTACTTC. Its protein product is CASRSQGMDGETQYF.

The chain combines TRBV28 with TRBJ1-5; D is undetermined. V was cut by 3 bases and J by 1 base, with 10 bases left in between. There are 15 residues in the CDR3. Per germline, CDR1 MDHEN and CDR2 SYDVKM. CDR3 residues: CASSLLTESNQPQHF. The CDR3 DNA is TGTGCCAGCAGTTTGTTAACAGAAAGCAATCAGCCCCAGCATTTT.

This clonotype was seen only a few times. The V gene is TRBV29-1, the J gene TRBJ1-3; D not certain. V lost 1 base, J lost 4 bases, and 11 bases lay in between. The CDR3 is 14 residues long. Germline lookup yields CDR1 SQVTM and CDR2 ANQGSEA. The CDR3 region is CSVEVWESGNTIYF. CDR3 nucleotide sequence: TGCAGCGTTGAAGTCTGGGAGTCCGGAAACACCATATATTTT.

This clonotype was seen at least ten times. The chain uses TRBV20-1 and TRBJ1-3, with 10 positions matching TRBD1. Per germline, CDR1 DFQATT and CDR2 SNEGSKA (reference sequence). After removal of 3 bases from V and 7 bases from J, the junction contained 12 bases not matched to a gene. This CDR3 region has 16 residues. This CDR3 is CSASGTGQGRRNTIYF. The CDR3 DNA reads as TGCAGTGCTAGCGGTACGGGACAGGGGAGGCGTAACACCATATATTTT.

The chain has TRBV11-3 and TRBJ2-2; D gene unclear. V was trimmed by 5 bases and J by 2 bases, leaving 15 bases between them. The CDR3 is 16 residues long. CDR1 is SGHNT, CDR2 YENEEA, per germline. CDR3 in amino acids: CASSRGRRSNTGELFF. CDR3 nucleotides: TGTGCCAGCAGCCGCGGACGCCGGAGCAACACCGGGGAGCTGTTTTTT.

This chain joins TRBV20-1 and TRBJ2-7; a possible D gene is TRBD1 (6 bases). Germline CDR1 reads DFQATT; CDR2 reads SNEGSKA (reference sequence). V lost 6 bases and J lost 6, with 27 bases in between. CDR3 length equals 16 residues. The CDR3 loop reads CSARPLTLGTPLEQYF. CDR3 in DNA: TGCAGTGCAAGGCCCCTTACCCTCGGGACACCTCTCGAGCAGTACTTC.

This clonotype showed up many times. This sequence joins TRBV7-2 and TRBJ2-3, with 9 bases lining up with TRBD1. Germline trimming cut 3 bases from V and 8 bases from J; bases unmatched to any gene: 3. The CDR3 has 13 residues. Germline V CDR1 and CDR2: SGHTA, FQGNSA. The CDR3 sequence is CASSFGTGSTQYF. The CDR3 DNA follows: TGTGCCAGCAGCTTTGGGACAGGGTCTACGCAGTATTTT.

J is TRBJ2-3 and V is TRBV5-6, with 10 positions matching TRBD1. The CDR3 length is 16 residues. The J segment lost 0 bases and the V segment lost 4 bases, leaving 5 bases of the junction unmatched. Germline-derived CDR1 and CDR2 are SGHDT and YYEEEE. Here the CDR3 reads CASSPRQGASTDTQYF. The CDR3 DNA is TGTGCCAGCAGCCCGAGACAGGGGGCGAGCACAGATACGCAGTATTTT.

This clonotype was observed at least ten times. This chain uses TRBV20-1 with TRBJ2-5, with D perhaps given as TRBD1 or TRBD2 (6 bases each). This CDR3 region has 14 residues. Trimming stripped 5 bases from V and 5 bases from J, with 18 bases between. Germline-derived CDR1 and CDR2 are DFQATT and SNEGSKA (reference sequence). CDR3 protein: CSAWGAWGVETQYF. The CDR3 DNA reads as TGCAGTGCTTGGGGGGCTTGGGGCGTGGAGACCCAGTACTTC.

Only a few counts were recorded for this clonotype. The chain joins TRBV4-1 to TRBJ2-2; unclear D gene. This CDR3 contains 18 residues. Trimming removed 2 bases from V and 0 bases from J, with 16 bases in between. The V gene's germline CDR1 is MGHRA and CDR2 YSYEKL. In DNA form, the CDR3 reads TGCGCCAGCAGCCAAATGGTGTGGCGACGGGCGAACACCGGGGAGCTGTTTTTT. This encodes CASSQMVWRRANTGELFF.

This clonotype was counted many times. The chain links TRBV29-1 to TRBJ1-1; 12 bases match TRBD1. Germline lookup yields CDR1 SQVTM and CDR2 ANQGSEA. With V trimmed by 8 bases and J by 11 bases, 9 bases remained unmatched. The length of the CDR3 is 12 residues. The chain's CDR3 is CSFGTGGFKAFF. The CDR3 region has the DNA TGCAGCTTCGGGACAGGGGGCTTCAAGGCTTTCTTT.

The chain uses TRBV6-5 and TRBJ1-3; unclear D gene. CDR1 is MNHEY and CDR2 is SVGAGI in the germline V gene. V was cut by 2 bases and J by 8 bases, with 19 bases left in between. The CDR3 is made up of 16 amino acids. The CDR3 is CASSYQTYPVSDTIYF. The CDR3 DNA sequence: TGTGCCAGCAGTTACCAGACGTACCCGGTTTCGGACACCATATATTTT.

This clonotype has only a few counts. The genes are TRBV27 and TRBJ1-4; TRBD1 agrees at 7 bases. The CDR3 extends over 15 amino acids. The V gene end was trimmed by 5 bases and the J gene end by 7 bases; junction bases not matched to a gene: 10. Germline V gives CDR1 MNHEY, CDR2 SMNVEV (reference sequence). The chain's CDR3 is CASSPTGTVREKLFF. The CDR3, as DNA: TGTGCCAGCAGTCCCACCGGGACAGTACGTGAAAAACTGTTTTTT.

This clonotype was detected a few times. V is TRBV20-1 and J is TRBJ2-4, with a possible D match to TRBD2 (6 bases). Trimming took 6 bases from V and 7 from J, leaving 19 bases between them. The CDR3 consists of 14 residues. The V gene's germline CDR1 is DFQATT and CDR2 SNEGSKA (reference sequence). The CDR3 DNA reads as TGCAGTGCGGGCTCTCGGAGGGCAGTGAACATTCAGTACTTC. Its protein product is CSAGSRRAVNIQYF.

This chain connects TRBV10-3 to TRBJ2-5; TRBD2 agrees at 11 bases. This CDR3 contains 16 residues. Germline CDR1 ENHRY, CDR2 SYGVKD. V lost 7 bases and J lost 0; bases outside the gene matches: 7. In nucleotides, the CDR3 is TGTGCCATCACCGCAGGGACTAGCGGTAACCAAGAGACCCAGTACTTC. Residues: CAITAGTSGNQETQYF.

This clonotype was counted a few times. The chain carries TRBV12-3 or TRBV12-4 and TRBJ2-5; D is unclear. The CDR3 spans 12 residues. Deletions cut 6 bases from V and 0 bases from J, with 5 bases between. DNA for the CDR3: TGTGCCAGCAGCGGCAACCAAGAGACCCAGTACTTC. This translates into CASSGNQETQYF.

Ten or more counts support this clonotype. This chain joins TRBV30 and TRBJ1-2; no clear D gene. V was cut by 2 bases and J by 0 bases, with 7 bases left in between. CDR1 and CDR2 (germline): GTSNPN, SVGIG (reference sequence). The CDR3 spans 13 residues. In nucleotides, the CDR3 is TGTGCCTGGAGTTATCGGGCTAACTATGGCTACACCTTC. It specifies CAWSYRANYGYTF.